This passage covers 25 T cell receptor beta chains from one sample sequenced in a study of blood T cell repertoires in COVID-19. The method was immunoSEQ multiplex PCR; TCRdb's version includes in-frame clones alone and lacks a portion of them. This sample yields under 200,000 clones, of which roughly 84% are seen a single time; approximately 11% belongs to the top ten. Sequencing was carried out using peripheral blood. The receptors stem from a man between 65 and 79 years old with active or convalescent COVID-19.

V and J are TRBV7-8 and TRBJ1-4, with a possible D match to TRBD1 (6 bases). Germline CDR1 SGHVS, CDR2 FQNEAQ. This CDR3 is built from 15 residues. Trimming left V 0 bases short and J 7 bases short, with 12 bases between. CDR3 in DNA: TGTGCCAGCAGCTTAGCTTTGACAGGAAGTGAAAAACTGTTTTTT. It is translated as CASSLALTGSEKLFF.

The chain has TRBV7-9 and TRBJ2-1; TRBD2 agrees at 11 bases. J gave up 3 bases and V 5 bases, and 6 bases lay outside the gene matches. The germline V gene encodes CDR1 SEHNR and CDR2 FQNEAQ (reference sequence). This CDR3 is 16 amino acids long. The CDR3 nucleotides are TGTGCCAGCAGCAAAGGGACTAGCGGCTTCTACAATGAGCAGTTCTTC. Translation: CASSKGTSGFYNEQFF.

This clone was counted at least ten times. The chain joins TRBV15 to TRBJ2-6; 7 nucleotides align to TRBD1. The J segment lost 0 bases and the V segment lost 2 bases, leaving 7 bases of the junction unmatched. CDR1 LNHNV and CDR2 YYDKDF come from the germline V gene (reference sequence). This CDR3 has 18 amino acids. CDR3 in amino acids: CATSRITGAASGANVLTF. The CDR3 DNA sequence: TGTGCCACCAGCAGAATTACAGGGGCAGCCTCTGGGGCCAACGTCCTGACTTTC.

This clone was detected a few times. The chain links TRBV3-1 (or the pseudogene TRBV3-2) to TRBJ2-5, with 8 nucleotides matching TRBD1. The CDR3 consists of 14 residues. The V and J ends lost 4 bases and 4 bases, in that order; junction bases with no gene match: 5. CDR1 and CDR2 (germline): LGHDT, YNNKEL (reference sequence). CDR3 region: CASSRSGTGETQYF. Written as DNA, the CDR3 is TGTGCCAGCAGCCGATCCGGGACAGGAGAGACCCAGTACTTC.

The chain joins TRBV19 to TRBJ2-5, with 7 bases lining up with TRBD2. Germline values: CDR1 LNHDA, CDR2 SQIVND (reference sequence). V was pared by 7 bases and J by 2 bases, with 19 bases of the junction left unmatched. The CDR3 is 18 amino acids. The CDR3: CASTPGFVAGVDQETQYF. The DNA for the CDR3 is TGTGCCAGTACCCCAGGGTTCGTGGCGGGAGTAGATCAAGAGACCCAGTACTTC.

The V and J genes are TRBV6-4 and TRBJ2-3, with D possibly being TRBD1 (6 bases). V lost 6 bases to trimming and J lost 0 bases, with 13 bases between them. Germline V gives CDR1 MRHNA, CDR2 SNTAGT. The CDR3 length is 15 residues. The CDR3 DNA is TGTGCCAGCAGCCGGGACAAGAGTAGCACAGATACGCAGTATTTT. Encoded protein: CASSRDKSSTDTQYF.

The chain couples TRBV7-8 to TRBJ2-7; D gene unclear. V lost 0 bases, J lost 1 base, and 19 bases lay in between. Germline V gives CDR1 SGHVS, CDR2 FQNEAQ. CDR3 length: 18 residues. This chain's CDR3 is CASSLALDGRRISYEQYF. CDR3 DNA: TGTGCCAGCAGCTTAGCGCTTGACGGTAGGCGGATTTCCTACGAGCAGTACTTC.

The J gene is TRBJ1-6, the V gene TRBV5-4, with 9 bases lining up with TRBD1. The CDR3 loop spans 16 amino acids. With V trimmed by 4 bases and J by 7 bases, 9 bases remained unmatched. Germline CDR1 SGHNT, CDR2 YYREEE (reference sequence). The CDR3 loop reads CASSSKTGGQNSPLHF. DNA of the CDR3: TGTGCCAGCAGCAGCAAGACAGGGGGTCAAAATTCACCCCTCCACTTT.

The chain links TRBV15 to TRBJ1-1; no firm D call. The CDR3 runs to 14 residues. Germline V gene lookup returns CDR1 LNHNV and CDR2 YYDKDF (reference sequence). With 5 bases removed from V and 3 bases from J, the gap between germline ends came to 13 bases. The CDR3 spells CATSLYGRDTEAFF. The CDR3 coding sequence is TGTGCCACCAGCCTCTATGGGAGGGACACTGAAGCTTTCTTT.

J is TRBJ2-5 and V is TRBV27, with D perhaps TRBD2 (6 bases). The V end was cut by 2 bases, the J end by 5 bases, with 24 bases between. The CDR3 extends over 18 amino acids. Germline V gene lookup returns CDR1 MNHEY and CDR2 SMNVEV (reference sequence). This CDR3 reads CASSLRMGSGVSWETQYF. In DNA form, the CDR3 reads TGTGCCAGCAGTTTAAGGATGGGTTCGGGGGTCTCTTGGGAGACCCAGTACTTC.

This rearrangement joins TRBV7-2 to TRBJ1-4; 7 bases match TRBD1. Looked up from germline, CDR1 is SGHTA and CDR2 is FQGNSA. The CDR3 is 14 residues long. The junction had 3 bases not matched to a gene; V was cut back by 5 bases and J by 3 bases. The CDR3 here is CASSPGTANEKLFF. In DNA form, the CDR3 reads TGTGCCAGCAGCCCCGGGACAGCTAATGAAAAACTGTTTTTT.

This clone was counted once. The chain links TRBV5-1 to TRBJ1-2, with no clear D. The CDR3 sequence is 15 residues long. V lost 1 base and J lost 0, with 10 bases in between. Germline assignment: CDR1 SGHRS and CDR2 YFSETQ. The CDR3 loop reads CASSLWPGTNYGYTF. The CDR3 nucleotides are TGCGCCAGCAGCTTGTGGCCGGGGACTAACTATGGCTACACCTTC.

V usage is TRBV18 and J usage is TRBJ2-7; a possible D gene is TRBD1 (5 bases). Germline values: CDR1 KGHSH, CDR2 LQKENI. V lost 4 bases, J lost 3 bases, and 7 bases lay in between. The CDR3 is 12 residues long. The CDR3 DNA is TGTGCCAGCTCACAAGACAGCTACGAGCAGTACTTC. Amino acid sequence: CASSQDSYEQYF.

This clone was observed once. The chain links TRBV2 to TRBJ2-3; 13 nucleotides align to TRBD2. Germline loops: CDR1 SNHLY, CDR2 FYNNEI. The V and J ends lost 6 bases and 1 base, in that order; junction bases with no gene match: 7. The CDR3 covers 17 residues. The CDR3 DNA reads TGTGCCAGCAGGCCGGGACTAGCGGGGTATGGCACAGATACGCAGTATTTT. Encoded protein: CASRPGLAGYGTDTQYF.

This chain joins TRBV7-8 and TRBJ2-1; 10 positions agree with TRBD1. Germline V gene lookup returns CDR1 SGHVS and CDR2 FQNEAQ. With V trimmed by 5 bases and J by 11 bases, 12 bases remained unmatched. The CDR3 extends over 15 amino acids. The CDR3 loop reads CASSPRGTGAAKQFF. The DNA for the CDR3 is TGTGCCAGCAGCCCTCGTGGGACAGGGGCGGCTAAGCAGTTCTTC.

The J gene is TRBJ1-2, the V gene TRBV2; TRBD1 is a possible D gene (6 bases). The CDR3 is 11 residues long. V was cut by 7 bases and J by 7 bases, with 10 bases left in between. Germline-derived CDR1 and CDR2 are SNHLY and FYNNEI. The CDR3 DNA is TGTGCCAGCACCACAGGGATTGGCTACACCTTC. It yields the protein CASTTGIGYTF. The variable domain in full, with the rest retrieved from reference TRBV2 and TRBJ1-2, is EPEVTQTPSHQVTQMGQEVILRCVPISNHLYFYWYRQILGQKVEFLVSFYNNEISEKSEIFDDQFSVERPDGSNFTLKIRSTKLEDSAMYFCASTTGIGYTFGSGTRLTVV.

The chain uses TRBV5-1 and TRBJ1-2, with TRBD1 as a possible D gene (6 bases). The CDR3 is 14 residues long. The V end lost 3 bases, the J end lost 2 bases, and 11 bases lay between the germline ends. Germline V lookup: CDR1 SGHRS, CDR2 YFSETQ. The CDR3 sequence: CASSSVTGNYGYTF. The CDR3 DNA reads as TGCGCCAGCAGCTCGGTGACAGGAAACTATGGCTACACCTTC.

The CDR3 loop reads CASSRGTRGNYEQYF. The CDR3 DNA is TGTGCCAGCAGCCGGGGGACTCGAGGTAACTACGAGCAGTACTTC. The rearrangement links TRBV5-5 to TRBJ2-7, with D possibly matching TRBD2 (6 bases). CDR3 length equals 15 residues. V was shortened by 4 bases and J by 3 bases, with 17 bases between the two germline ends. From germline, CDR1 is SGHKS and CDR2 YYEKEE (reference sequence).

The chain combines TRBV4-3 with TRBJ1-2; D is unresolved. V was pared by 1 base and J by 4 bases, with 19 bases between. This CDR3 is built from 17 residues. CDR1 is LGHNA and CDR2 is YSLEER in the germline V gene. As DNA, the CDR3 is TGCGCCAGCAGCCAAGGGGCCCGGAGAGGGTTTAGCTATGGCTACACCTTC. Translated: CASSQGARRGFSYGYTF.

CDR3 loop: CASSFPLYGEQYF. DNA of the CDR3: TGTGCCAGCAGTTTTCCCCTCTATGGCGAGCAGTACTTC. The V and J genes are TRBV28 and TRBJ2-7; D is unresolved. The germline V and J ends were trimmed by 3 bases and 6 bases, with 12 bases remaining between them. The CDR3 contains 13 residues. Germline values: CDR1 MDHEN, CDR2 SYDVKM.

V gene TRBV29-1 combines with J gene TRBJ1-1; weak D call: TRBD1 (6 bases). Germline CDR1 reads SQVTM; CDR2 reads ANQGSEA. The CDR3 is made up of 12 amino acids. The V end was cut by 3 bases, the J end by 11 bases, with 16 bases between. The CDR3 DNA reads TGCAGCGTTGATGAGAGGGGGTTCCGCGCTTTCTTT. Amino acid sequence: CSVDERGFRAFF.

This rearrangement joins TRBV11-2 to TRBJ2-7, with no clear D. CDR3 length: 16 residues. Trimming shortened V by 2 bases and J by 2 bases, and 16 bases separated the two germline ends. CDR1 and CDR2 (germline): SGHAT, FQNNGV. CDR3 amino acids: CASSLLPTSTPYEQYF. CDR3 DNA sequence: TGTGCCAGCAGCTTACTCCCCACTTCCACCCCCTACGAGCAGTACTTC.

This clone was recorded a few times. The sample carries other DNA sequences with the same CDR3. V and J are TRBV19 and TRBJ1-6; a weak D match, TRBD1 (5 bases). Germline CDR1 is LNHDA and CDR2 is SQIVND (reference sequence). V was pared by 2 bases and J by 7 bases, with 12 bases between. The CDR3 is 15 residues long. CDR3 loop: CASSISGGLNSPLHF. CDR3 bases: TGTGCCAGTAGTATAAGTGGGGGACTGAATTCACCCCTCCACTTT. Combining the CDR3 with reference TRBV19 and TRBJ1-6 gives the whole variable domain DGGITQSPKYLFRKEGQNVTLSCEQNLNHDAMYWYRQDPGQGLRLIYYSQIVNDFQKGDIAEGYSVSREKKESFPLTVTSAQKNPTAFYLCASSISGGLNSPLHFGNGTRLTVT.

The V call is TRBV6-6, the J call TRBJ1-5; 8 bases match TRBD1. Germline loops: CDR1 MNHNY, CDR2 SVGAGI (reference sequence). The CDR3 runs to 15 residues. The junction had 6 bases not matched to a gene; V was cut back by 8 bases and J by 0 bases. CDR3 in DNA: TGTGCCAGCGTCGGGACAGGCCATAGCAATCAGCCCCAGCATTTT. Translating gives CASVGTGHSNQPQHF.

This clone was seen more than once but under ten times. The chain carries TRBV7-9 and TRBJ1-2; TRBD1 matches 9 bases. CDR3 length equals 16 residues. The V gene end was trimmed by 5 bases and the J gene end by 2 bases; junction bases not matched to a gene: 9. Germline CDR1 SEHNR, CDR2 FQNEAQ (reference sequence). The chain's CDR3 is CASSHVQGARNYGYTF. The CDR3 DNA reads TGTGCCAGCAGCCACGTACAGGGGGCGCGGAACTATGGCTACACCTTC.